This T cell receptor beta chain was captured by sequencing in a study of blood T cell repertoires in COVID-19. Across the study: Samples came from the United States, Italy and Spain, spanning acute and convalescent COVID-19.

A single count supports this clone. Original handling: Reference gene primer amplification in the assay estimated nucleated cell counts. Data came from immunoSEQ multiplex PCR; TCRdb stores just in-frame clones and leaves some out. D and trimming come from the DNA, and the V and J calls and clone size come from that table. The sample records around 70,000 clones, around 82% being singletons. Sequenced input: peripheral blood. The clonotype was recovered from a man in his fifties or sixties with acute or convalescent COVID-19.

CDR3 loop: CASSDSRLNEQFF. CDR3 coding DNA: TGTGCCAGCAGTGACTCGAGACTGAATGAGCAGTTCTTC. The chain uses TRBV6-4 and TRBJ2-1; D is ambiguous. V shed 0 bases and J shed 7 bases, with 7 bases lying between them. This CDR3 region has 13 residues. Looked up from germline, CDR1 is MRHNA and CDR2 is SNTAGT.